Listed here are 11 T cell receptor beta chains from one sample, sequenced in a study of T cells in localized non-small cell lung cancer. Clones were read by immunoSEQ multiplex PCR, and TCRdb kept only the in-frame ones, dropping some. The sample records about 61,000 clones, 70% to 90% being singletons. The material was peripheral blood, obtained before any cancer treatment. These receptors came from a man aged 35-69 years with stage I squamous cell lung carcinoma.

The genes are TRBV6-6 and TRBJ2-5; D remains ambiguous. The V end lost 6 bases, the J end lost 5 bases, and 13 bases lay between the germline ends. CDR1 and CDR2 from the germline V gene are MNHNY and SVGAGI (reference sequence). CDR3 length: 13 amino acids. The CDR3 loop is CASRPAGRETQYF. CDR3 DNA sequence: TGTGCCAGCAGACCAGCCGGGCGGGAGACCCAGTACTTC.

This clone was observed a single time. This chain uses TRBV28 with TRBJ1-4; D might be TRBD1 (6 bases). V was cut by 5 bases and J by 6 bases, with 13 bases left in between. CDR3 length: 14 amino acids. In germline, CDR1 is MDHEN, CDR2 SYDVKM. CDR3 region: CASSTGPGDEKLFF. As DNA, the CDR3 is TGTGCCAGCAGTACAGGGCCGGGAGATGAAAAACTGTTTTTT.

This chain joins TRBV18 and TRBJ2-3, with 9 bases matching TRBD1. With V trimmed by 4 bases and J by 2 bases, 4 bases remained unmatched. Germline lookup yields CDR1 KGHSH and CDR2 LQKENI. The length of the CDR3 is 15 residues. CDR3 sequence (DNA): TGTGCCAGCTCACTGGGGACAGGGTACACAGATACGCAGTATTTT. Residues: CASSLGTGYTDTQYF. The variable domain in full, with the rest retrieved from reference TRBV18 and TRBJ2-3, is NAGVMQNPRHLVRRRGQEARLRCSPMKGHSHVYWYRQLPEEGLKFMVYLQKENIIDESGMPKERFSAEFPKEGPSILRIQQVVRGDSAAYFCASSLGTGYTDTQYFGPGTRLTVL.

The chain employs TRBV6-5 and TRBJ1-5; D not certain. Deletions cut 0 bases from V and 9 bases from J, with 9 bases between. Germline-derived CDR1 and CDR2 are MNHEY and SVGAGI. The CDR3 covers 13 residues. CDR3 in amino acids: CASSYSRDRPQHF. CDR3 in DNA: TGTGCCAGCAGTTACTCGAGGGATCGGCCCCAGCATTTT.

The rearrangement links TRBV27 to TRBJ2-7; TRBD2 aligns across 10 bases. CDR3 length: 13 amino acids. Trimming took 8 bases from V and 6 from J; bases not matched to a gene: 7. In germline, CDR1 is MNHEY, CDR2 SMNVEV (reference sequence). CDR3 amino acids: CASRPSGSSEQYF. The CDR3 nucleotides read TGTGCCAGCCGCCCTAGCGGGAGCTCCGAGCAGTACTTC.

The chain has TRBV29-1 and TRBJ2-1; 8 bases fit TRBD2. The V segment lost 5 bases and the J segment 0 bases; nucleotides outside the gene matches: 15. This CDR3 is 18 amino acids long. CDR1 and CDR2 from the germline V gene are SQVTM and ANQGSEA. CDR3 loop: CSVYGLAVLLSSYNEQFF. The CDR3, as DNA: TGCAGCGTTTACGGACTAGCCGTATTGCTGAGCTCCTACAATGAGCAGTTCTTC.

The V and J genes are TRBV7-8 and TRBJ2-1; 8 nucleotides match TRBD2. Germline CDR1 is SGHVS and CDR2 is FQNEAQ. The J segment lost 1 base and the V segment lost 5 bases, leaving 4 bases of the junction unmatched. This CDR3 has 15 residues. The DNA of the CDR3 is TGTGCCAGCAGCCTACTAGCGGATTCCTACAATGAGCAGTTCTTC. It encodes CASSLLADSYNEQFF.

This clone is a singleton in its sample. The V call is TRBV28, the J call TRBJ1-2, with TRBD1 matching over 8 bases. J was trimmed by 3 bases and V by 3 bases; bases with no gene match: 3. CDR1 is MDHEN and CDR2 is SYDVKM in the germline V gene. The CDR3 sequence is 14 residues long. The CDR3 region is CASSFQDRDYGYTF. CDR3 nucleotides: TGTGCCAGCAGTTTTCAGGACAGGGACTATGGCTACACCTTC.

The chain joins TRBV5-6 to TRBJ2-1; D call uncertain. Trimming took off 3 bases at V and 1 base at J, with 8 bases between the two ends. Germline assignment: CDR1 SGHDT and CDR2 YYEEEE. The CDR3 has 14 residues. CDR3 coding DNA: TGTGCCAGCAGCTCCCTCCTGTCCTACAATGAGCAGTTCTTC. Protein product: CASSSLLSYNEQFF.

J is TRBJ1-2 and V is TRBV7-8; TRBD1 is a possible D gene (6 bases). Trimming removed 0 bases at V and 8 bases at J, with 13 bases between. This CDR3 is 14 amino acids long. Germline CDR1 is SGHVS and CDR2 is FQNEAQ. The CDR3: CASSLAWGAVGYTF. CDR3 bases: TGTGCCAGCAGCTTAGCGTGGGGGGCCGTCGGCTACACCTTC.

This chain connects TRBV11-2 to TRBJ2-5, with 7 bases aligning to TRBD2. Looked up from germline, CDR1 is SGHAT and CDR2 is FQNNGV. CDR3 length equals 14 residues. V gave up 6 bases and J gave up 5 bases; unmatched junction bases: 9. CDR3 DNA sequence: TGTGCCAGCAGATCTACAGGACTAGGGGAGACCCAGTACTTC. It specifies CASRSTGLGETQYF.